This T cell receptor (beta chain) appears in the sequencing data of a study of molecular identifiers for immune sequencing clone quantification. Bulk TCR libraries were made with methods that had been previously described and with listed TCR primers. One entry per CDR3 protein results from TCRdb running MiXCR on the PCR reads. Among about 60,000 distinct CDR3 sequences, about 20% were seen once, and the ten largest hold 1.4% to 1.5%. This clonotype was seen ten or more times. The receptor's source is a human donor in good health. Some libraries in this study had Jurkat cell RNA spiked in. Input material: naive CD8+ T cells from blood, with Jurkat cell RNA spiked in. The subset was: FACS-sorted CD8+CD4-CCR7+CD45RA+ naive T cells.

DNA of the CDR3: TGTGCCATCAGTGAGTCAACCCTTAACTATGGCTACACCTTC. It codes for CAISESTLNYGYTF. V usage is TRBV10-3 and J usage is TRBJ1-2; D is unresolved. The CDR3 runs to 14 residues. V was shortened by 0 bases and J by 1 base, with 6 bases between the two germline ends. The germline gives CDR1 ENHRY, CDR2 SYGVKD.